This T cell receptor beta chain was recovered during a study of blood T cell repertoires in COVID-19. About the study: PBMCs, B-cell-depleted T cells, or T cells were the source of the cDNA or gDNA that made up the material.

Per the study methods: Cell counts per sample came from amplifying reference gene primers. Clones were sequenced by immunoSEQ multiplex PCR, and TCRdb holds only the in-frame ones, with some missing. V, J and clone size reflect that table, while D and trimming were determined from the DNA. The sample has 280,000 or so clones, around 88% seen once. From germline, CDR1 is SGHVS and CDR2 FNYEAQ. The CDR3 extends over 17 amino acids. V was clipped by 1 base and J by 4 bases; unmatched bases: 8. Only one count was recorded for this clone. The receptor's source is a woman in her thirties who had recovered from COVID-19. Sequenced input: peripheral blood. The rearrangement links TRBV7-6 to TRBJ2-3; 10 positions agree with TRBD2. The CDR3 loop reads CASSLDRSSGGADTQYF. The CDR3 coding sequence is TGTGCCAGCAGCTTAGACCGGTCTAGCGGGGGTGCAGATACGCAGTATTTT.